Each of the 17 T cell receptor beta chains below was sequenced from the same sample in a study of OX40 agonist ivuxolimab in advanced cancers. TCRdb keeps only in-frame clones here, not all; method: immunoSEQ multiplex PCR. The sample records roughly 77,000 clones, about 92% being singletons. This sample comprised CD4+ or CD8+ T cells sorted from blood, obtained in a trial of the OX40 agonist ivuxolimab. The receptors originated from an adult with an advanced solid tumor such as melanoma, head and neck, liver or kidney cancer.

This clone occurred once. The chain carries TRBV27 and TRBJ1-1; D perhaps matches TRBD1 (5 bases). Germline CDR1 is MNHEY and CDR2 is SMNVEV (reference sequence). V lost 0 bases to trimming and J lost 4 bases, with 12 bases between them. CDR3 size: 15 residues. In nucleotides, the CDR3 is TGTGCCAGCAGTTTATCGCGTCGGGGGGGCACTGAAGCTTTCTTT. Its protein product is CASSLSRRGGTEAFF.

V and J are TRBV5-5 and TRBJ2-7, with TRBD1 matching 7 bases. CDR1 is SGHKS, CDR2 YYEKEE, per germline (reference sequence). This CDR3 is 13 amino acids long. With V trimmed by 2 bases and J by 5 bases, 4 bases remained unmatched. This CDR3 is CASSFTGDNEQYF. CDR3 sequence (DNA): TGTGCCAGCAGCTTCACAGGGGACAACGAGCAGTACTTC.

The chain is built from TRBV2 and TRBJ1-2, with 11 bases identical to TRBD1. CDR3 size: 17 residues. CDR1 is SNHLY, CDR2 FYNNEI, per germline. V lost 5 bases, J lost 4 bases, and 12 bases stayed unmatched. The CDR3 is CASSLSGQGAPGYGYTF. In nucleotides, the CDR3 is TGTGCCAGCAGTCTTTCTGGACAGGGGGCGCCTGGCTATGGCTACACCTTC.

The chain recombines TRBV9 with TRBJ2-2, with TRBD1 matching 7 bases. This CDR3 spans 14 amino acids. The trim removed 2 bases at V and 6 bases at J, leaving 4 bases unmatched. Germline CDR1 is SGDLS and CDR2 is YYNGEE. The CDR3, as DNA: TGTGCCAGCAGCGTTTCAGACAGGGCCGGGGAGCTGTTTTTT. Its protein product is CASSVSDRAGELFF.

The chain uses TRBV11-3 and TRBJ2-2; the D is unclear. Per germline, CDR1 SGHNT and CDR2 YENEEA. The CDR3 extends over 12 amino acids. The V end was cut by 5 bases, the J end by 7 bases, with 8 bases between. In nucleotides, the CDR3 is TGTGCCAGCAGCGCCAACGACGGGGAGCTGTTTTTT. Amino acids: CASSANDGELFF.

The chain is built from TRBV5-1 and TRBJ2-3, with 12 bases fitting TRBD2. V was pared by 5 bases and J by 5 bases, with 9 bases of the junction left unmatched. Germline-derived CDR1 and CDR2 are SGHRS and YFSETQ. The CDR3 runs 16 residues. Here the CDR3 reads CASSLLTSGRQDTQYF. The CDR3 DNA sequence: TGCGCCAGCAGTCTATTAACTAGCGGGAGGCAAGATACGCAGTATTTT.

V and J are TRBV28 and TRBJ1-2; D unclear. The CDR3 runs to 15 residues. The germline V gene has CDR1 MDHEN and CDR2 SYDVKM. Trimming took 5 bases from V and 0 from J, leaving 13 bases between them. The CDR3 spells CASSPPGEANYGYTF. The CDR3 nucleotides are TGTGCCAGCAGTCCCCCTGGGGAGGCTAACTATGGCTACACCTTC.

The sample holds one count of this clone. V gene TRBV7-6 combines with J gene TRBJ2-5; D gene ambiguous. CDR3 length equals 13 residues. Trimming shortened V by 5 bases and J by 4 bases, and 11 bases separated the two germline ends. Germline CDR1 and CDR2: SGHVS and FNYEAQ. DNA of the CDR3: TGTGCCAGCAGCCCCGGCCGCTTAGAGACCCAGTACTTC. Its translation: CASSPGRLETQYF.

The V gene is TRBV4-3, the J gene TRBJ2-7; TRBD1 aligns across 9 bases. V was pared by 0 bases and J by 4 bases, with 16 bases of the junction left unmatched. CDR1 is LGHNA and CDR2 is YSLEER in the germline V gene. The CDR3 has 19 residues. CDR3 loop: CASSQDTGTGTLLGYEQYF. Here the CDR3 DNA reads TGCGCCAGCAGCCAAGATACCGGGACAGGGACATTACTGGGTTACGAGCAGTACTTC.

The V and J genes are TRBV28 and TRBJ2-7; 7 bases are shared with TRBD1. There are 14 residues in the CDR3. Germline V CDR1 and CDR2: MDHEN, SYDVKM. The J segment lost 2 bases and the V segment lost 6 bases, leaving 7 bases of the junction unmatched. In DNA form, the CDR3 reads TGTGCCAGCAGAGAGACAGGGCCTCCCTACGAGCAGTACTTC. Amino acid sequence: CASRETGPPYEQYF.

The genes are TRBV11-3 and TRBJ2-1, with TRBD2 matching over 8 bases. With V trimmed by 5 bases and J by 15 bases, 9 bases remained unmatched. There are 12 residues in the CDR3. Germline assignment: CDR1 SGHNT and CDR2 YENEEA. The chain's CDR3 is CASSTRTSRLFF. The CDR3 DNA reads TGTGCCAGCAGCACCAGGACTAGCAGGCTGTTCTTC.

This clone was seen only a few times. V gene TRBV4-3 combines with J gene TRBJ2-1; no definite D call. The CDR3 runs 14 residues. Looked up from germline, CDR1 is LGHNA and CDR2 is YSLEER. V was trimmed by 5 bases and J by 7 bases, leaving 15 bases between them. CDR3 DNA sequence: TGCGCCAGCAGCGCTCACCTCTGGGTAAATGAGCAGTTCTTC. Translation: CASSAHLWVNEQFF.

The chain uses TRBV11-2 and TRBJ2-5; perhaps TRBD1 as D (6 bases). This CDR3 has 17 amino acids. Trimming removed 0 bases at V and 2 bases at J, with 16 bases between. From germline, CDR1 is SGHAT and CDR2 FQNNGV. CDR3 in DNA: TGTGCCAGCAGCTTAGACGCGTGGGGGCCAACACAAGAGACCCAGTACTTC. It encodes CASSLDAWGPTQETQYF.

CDR3 region: CASSLAPGSHEQFF. The CDR3 DNA is TGCGCCAGCAGCTTGGCCCCAGGGTCTCATGAGCAGTTCTTC. V usage is TRBV5-1 and J usage is TRBJ2-1, with a weak D call TRBD1 (5 bases). This CDR3 has 14 amino acids. From germline, CDR1 is SGHRS and CDR2 YFSETQ. Trimming pared 0 bases from V and 8 bases from J, leaving 12 bases between.

This chain links TRBV13 with TRBJ2-7, with 14 nucleotides matching TRBD2. V gave up 4 bases and J gave up 9 bases; unmatched junction bases: 5. Germline V gene sequence: CDR1 PRHDT, CDR2 FYEKMQ (reference sequence). CDR3 size: 14 residues. The DNA for the CDR3 is TGTGCCAGCAGCTCCTCCGGGACTAGCGGGAGGCAGTACTTC. As protein: CASSSSGTSGRQYF.

This clone is a singleton in its sample. The rearrangement joins TRBV7-3 to TRBJ2-7; D might be TRBD1 or TRBD2, each matching 5 bases. This CDR3 comprises 14 residues. Trimming shortened V by 5 bases and J by 4 bases, and 15 bases separated the two germline ends. Germline loops: CDR1 SGHTA, CDR2 FQGTGA. CDR3 in amino acids: CASSPWGLGYEQYF. The CDR3 region has the DNA TGTGCCAGCAGCCCCTGGGGGTTGGGATACGAGCAGTACTTC. The whole variable domain, remainder taken from reference TRBV7-3 and TRBJ2-7, is GAGVSQTPSNKVTEKGKYVELRCDPISGHTALYWYRQSLGQGPEFLIYFQGTGAADDSGLPNDRFFAVRPEGSVSTLKIQRTERGDSAVYLCASSPWGLGYEQYFGPGTRLTVT.

The chain employs TRBV28 and TRBJ2-7, with D tentatively TRBD1 (5 bases). The germline CDR1 and CDR2 sequences are MDHEN and SYDVKM. Between the trimmed V and J ends, which lost 1 base and 10 bases, there was a span of 11 bases. This CDR3 has 12 residues. CDR3 DNA sequence: TGTGCCAGCAGTTTATCCAGGGCGCACCAGTACTTC. Residues: CASSLSRAHQYF.